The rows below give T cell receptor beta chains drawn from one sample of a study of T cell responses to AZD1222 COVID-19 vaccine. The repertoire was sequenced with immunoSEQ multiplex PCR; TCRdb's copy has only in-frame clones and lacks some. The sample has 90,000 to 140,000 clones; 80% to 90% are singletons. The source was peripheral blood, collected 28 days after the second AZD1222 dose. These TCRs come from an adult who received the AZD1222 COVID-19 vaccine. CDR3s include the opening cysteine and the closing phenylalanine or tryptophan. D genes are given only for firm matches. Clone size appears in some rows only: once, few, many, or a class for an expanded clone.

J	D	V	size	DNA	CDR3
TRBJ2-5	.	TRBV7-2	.	TGTGCCAGCAGCTTACCCTCCGGGACGAGGGCGTTGAAGACCCAGTACTTC	CASSLPSGTRALKTQYF
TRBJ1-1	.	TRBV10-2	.	TGCGCCAGCAGTCGGAATCCCAATAAGGGGGAAGCTTTCTTT	CASSRNPNKGEAFF
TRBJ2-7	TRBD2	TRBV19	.	TGTGCCAGTACCCCGAGACTAGCGGGAGGGATAATAGTCGGCGAGCAGTACTTC	CASTPRLAGGIIVGEQYF
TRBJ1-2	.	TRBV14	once	TGTGCCAGCAGCTCCTACGGGTCGACGGGGGGCTATGGCTACACCTTC	CASSSYGSTGGYGYTF
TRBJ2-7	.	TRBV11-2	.	TGTGCCAGCACCGAGACTAGTTTTCCCTACGAGCAGTACTTC	CASTETSFPYEQYF
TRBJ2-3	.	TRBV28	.	TGTGCCAGCACCGCTGGGCGGGTCACAGATACGCAGTATTTT	CASTAGRVTDTQYF
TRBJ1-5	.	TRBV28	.	TGTGCCAGCAGTTTATATAATAAACAGCCCCAGCATTTT	CASSLYNKQPQHF
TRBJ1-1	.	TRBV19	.	TGTGCCAGTAGTATAATGACAGCCCTGTACACTGAAGCTTTCTTT	CASSIMTALYTEAFF
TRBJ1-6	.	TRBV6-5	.	TGTGCCAGCACCGAGTCAAACAGAGGAGCCTCACCCCTCCACTTT	CASTESNRGASPLHF
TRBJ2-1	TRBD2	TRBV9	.	TGTGCCAGCAGCGCATCGGGACTAGGGCACAATGAGCAGTTCTTC	CASSASGLGHNEQFF
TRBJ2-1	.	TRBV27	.	TGTGCCAGCAGTCATTCTTCCCGTACAGGGAGCAACCTGTTCTTC	CASSHSSRTGSNLFF